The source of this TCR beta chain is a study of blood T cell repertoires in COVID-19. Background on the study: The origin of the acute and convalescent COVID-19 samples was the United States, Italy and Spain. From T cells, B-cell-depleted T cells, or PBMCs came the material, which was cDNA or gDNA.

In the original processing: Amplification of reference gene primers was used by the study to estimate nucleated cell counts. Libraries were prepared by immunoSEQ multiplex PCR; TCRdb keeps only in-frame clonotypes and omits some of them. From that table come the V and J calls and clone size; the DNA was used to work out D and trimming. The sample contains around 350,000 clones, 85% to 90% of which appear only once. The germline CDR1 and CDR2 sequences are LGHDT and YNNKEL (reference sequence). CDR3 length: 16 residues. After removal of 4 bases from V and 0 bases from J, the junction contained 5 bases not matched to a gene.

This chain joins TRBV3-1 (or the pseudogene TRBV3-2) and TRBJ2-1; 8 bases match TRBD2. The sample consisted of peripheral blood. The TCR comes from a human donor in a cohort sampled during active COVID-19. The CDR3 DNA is TGTGCCAGCAGCCCCGAGGCGGGAGGCTCCTACAATGAGCAGTTCTTC. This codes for CASSPEAGGSYNEQFF.